The sequence of this T cell receptor beta chain was determined in a study of T cells after somatic rescue of genetic block. The CDR3 is 14 amino acids. The V gene's germline CDR1 is KGHSH and CDR2 LQKENI. With 3 bases removed from V and 5 bases from J, the gap between germline ends came to 13 bases. Assay: immunoSEQ multiplex PCR; the TCRdb copy retains only in-frame clones and omits some. The data contain over 12,000 clones, approximately 76% of them seen just once; the ten biggest clones take up about 14%. Sequences were obtained from peripheral blood mononuclear cells (PBMCs). This rearrangement joins TRBV18 to TRBJ1-1; possible D gene TRBD1, 5 bases. The sequence was collected from a boy aged 10-17 years. CDR3 sequence: CASSPGTRGTEAFF. The CDR3 DNA follows: TGTGCCAGCTCACCCGGGACCCGGGGGACTGAAGCTTTCTTT. The full variable domain, its missing parts supplied by reference TRBV18 and TRBJ1-1, is NAGVMQNPRHLVRRRGQEARLRCSPMKGHSHVYWYRQLPEEGLKFMVYLQKENIIDESGMPKERFSAEFPKEGPSILRIQQVVRGDSAAYFCASSPGTRGTEAFFGQGTRLTVV.